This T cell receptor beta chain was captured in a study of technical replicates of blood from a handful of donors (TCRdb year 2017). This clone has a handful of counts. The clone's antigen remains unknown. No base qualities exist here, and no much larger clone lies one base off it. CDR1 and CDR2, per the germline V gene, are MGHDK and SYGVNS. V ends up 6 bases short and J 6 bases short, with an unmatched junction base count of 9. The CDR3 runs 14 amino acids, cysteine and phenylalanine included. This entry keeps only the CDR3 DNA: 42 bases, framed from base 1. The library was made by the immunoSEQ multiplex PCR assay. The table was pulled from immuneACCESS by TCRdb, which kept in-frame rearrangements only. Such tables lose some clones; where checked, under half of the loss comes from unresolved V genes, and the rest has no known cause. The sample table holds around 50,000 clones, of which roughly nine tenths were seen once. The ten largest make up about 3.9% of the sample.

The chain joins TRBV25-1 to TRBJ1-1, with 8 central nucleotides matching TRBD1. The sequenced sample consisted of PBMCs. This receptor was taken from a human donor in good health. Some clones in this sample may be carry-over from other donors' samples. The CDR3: CASRATGGHAEAFF. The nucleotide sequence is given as TGTGCCAGCAGGGCAACAGGGGGGCATGCTGAAGCTTTCTTT.